These 23 T cell receptor delta chains share one sample of origin, sequenced in a study of γδ T cells in repeated Plasmodium falciparum infection. TCRdb fed the multiplex PCR reads into CATT to redo clone calling. This table holds 55,000 to 70,000 delta-chain clones, around 1.7% found once. Bulk repertoires came from Vgamma9/Vdelta2+ or Vdelta2-negative gammadelta T cells flow-sorted from PBMC. Sequencing was done on a sample of gamma-delta T cells from blood. These TCRs come from a pool of human donors (malaria-infected and uninfected, not separated).

This clone has just a few counts. A far larger clone lies a single base away; this is likely a read error. Other DNA sequences in the same sample also yield this CDR3. The chain joins TRAV38-2/DV8 to TRDJ1; 10 positions match TRDD3. Trimming removed 1 base from V and 8 bases from J; junction bases left unmatched: 26. The CDR3 extends over 21 amino acids. Germline V gene lookup returns CDR1 TSESDYY and CDR2 QEAYKQQN. The DNA of the CDR3 is TGTGCTTATAGGAGCTTCTCCGATCCTGGGGAGAAATGGGGGATACACCCAAAACTCATCTTT. Translation gives CAYRSFSDPGEKWGIHPKLIF.

A note on this clone: The mismatch at residue 14 between this DNA's translation and the TCRdb protein of a much larger clone likely reflects a read error; the protein shown is translated from the DNA. The rearrangement uses TRDV3 and TRDJ1; D assignment may be TRDD2 or TRDD3 (5 bases each). The CDR3 length is 17 residues. Looked up from germline, CDR1 is TVYSNPD and CDR2 is GDNSRS (reference sequence). The CDR3 region is CARKAPTGAPFTDRLIF. The CDR3, as DNA: TGTGCCCGGAAAGCCCCTACGGGGGCCCCATTCACCGATAGACTCATCTTT. The entire variable domain, with the rest obtained from reference TRDV3 and TRDJ1, is as follows: CDKVTQSSPDQTVASGSEVVLLCTYDTVYSNPDLFWYRIRPDYSFQFVFYGDNSRSEGADFTQGRFSVKHILTQKAFHLVISPVRTEDSATYYCARKAPTGAPFTDRLIFGKGTRVTVEP.

The table lists this clone with many counts. It is likely a read error: a sequence one base away is far more abundant. Other nucleotide sequences from this sample produce the same CDR3. This chain links TRDV2 with TRDJ3; the match to TRDD3 covers 11 bases. Germline-derived CDR1 and CDR2 are GEAIGNYY and EKD. The CDR3 has 17 residues. The DNA for the CDR3 is TGTGCCTGCGACACTGGGGGATACTCCTGGGACACCCGACAGATGTTTTTC. It encodes CACDTGGYSWDTRQMFF.

Many counts were recorded for this clone. The protein held in TCRdb is that of a much larger clone and does not match this DNA's translation at residue 18, likely because of a read error; the protein shown is translated from the DNA. The chain recombines TRDV1 with TRDJ1; TRDD3 aligns across 11 bases. The CDR3 extends over 21 amino acids. The germline V gene encodes CDR1 TSWWSYY and CDR2 QGS. This CDR3 is CALGLTFLPVLGDNPTDELIF. In DNA form, the CDR3 reads TGTGCTCTTGGGCTAACCTTCCTACCCGTACTGGGGGATAATCCCACCGATGAACTCATCTTT.

In this sample, this clone turned up many times. TCRdb's protein, taken from a much larger clone, differs from this DNA's translation at residue 6, likely owing to a read error; the protein displayed comes from the DNA. The chain joins TRAV38-2/DV8 to TRDJ1, with D perhaps TRDD2 (5 bases). The CDR3 is 16 amino acids. Germline-derived CDR1 and CDR2 are TSESDYY and QEAYKQQN. V was cut by 2 bases and J by 0 bases, with 14 bases left in between. The CDR3 nucleotides read TGTGCTTATAGGAGGAGACCTACGAAGTACACCGATAAACTCATCTTT. It is translated as CAYRRRPTKYTDKLIF.

This clone was counted ten times or more. This may be a read error: a much more frequent sequence differs by one nucleotide. In the same sample, other DNA sequences code for this CDR3. The V gene is TRDV1, the J gene TRDJ1, with 7 bases fitting TRDD3. As TCRdb names no J gene, one was assigned here on the basis of a DNA match to germline. The CDR3 runs to 21 residues. CDR1 is TSWWSYY, CDR2 QGS, per germline. V shed 0 bases and J 2 bases; nucleotides not matched to a gene: 21. CDR3 sequence reads: CALGELRPGGLGTLRTDKLIF. CDR3 in DNA: TGTGCTCTTGGGGAACTCCGCCCGGGGGGATTAGGAACTTTACGAACCGATAAACTCATCTTT.

This clone appeared many times. Other DNA sequences in the sample encode the same CDR3. The rearrangement links TRDV3 to TRDJ1; D perhaps matches TRDD3 (5 bases). From germline, CDR1 is TVYSNPD and CDR2 GDNSRS (reference sequence). This CDR3 has 19 amino acids. V was cut by 0 bases and J by 4 bases, with 30 bases left in between. The DNA for the CDR3 is TGTGCCTTTAGCCCAATTCATTACTCAAACCGTGGGGACCGCGATAAACTCATCTTT. Translation gives CAFSPIHYSNRGDRDKLIF.

As to this clone: TCRdb attributes to this sequence the protein of a much larger clone, which differs from the DNA translation at residue 16; a read error is likely, and the protein displayed is translated from the DNA. Here the CDR3 reads CALGLPQPSSVLGDLAAYTDKLIF. In DNA, the CDR3 is TGTGCTCTTGGGTTGCCTCAGCCTTCCTCAGTACTGGGGGATTTGGCAGCGTACACCGATAAACTCATCTTT. V usage is TRDV1 and J usage is TRDJ1, with 10 bases lining up with TRDD3. The J gene was missing in TCRdb and was found by matching the end of the DNA to germline. With V trimmed by 5 bases and J by 0 bases, 30 bases remained unmatched. The CDR3 runs to 24 residues. CDR1 and CDR2 (germline): TSWWSYY, QGS.

This clone was seen only a few times. The amino acid sequence in TCRdb belongs to a much larger clone and departs from this DNA's translation at residue 7, likely a sequencing read error; the sequence shown is translated from the DNA. The V call is TRDV2, the J call TRDJ1; D call uncertain. Trimming pared 3 bases from V and 0 bases from J, leaving 10 bases between. Germline CDR1 and CDR2: GEAIGNYY and EKD. The CDR3 contains 14 residues. CDR3 region: CACDSLFNTDKLIF. The CDR3 bases are TGTGCCTGTGACTCCTTATTTAACACCGATAAACTCATCTTT.

This clone came up many times. It is likely a read error: a sequence one base away is far more abundant. The same CDR3 also results from other DNA sequences found in this sample. The chain links TRAV38-2/DV8 to TRDJ1; 9 bases agree with TRDD3. After removal of 0 bases from V and 5 bases from J, the junction contained 26 bases not matched to a gene. This CDR3 has 22 amino acids. The germline gives CDR1 TSESDYY, CDR2 QEAYKQQN. CDR3 nucleotides: TGTGCTTATAGGAGCGGCGTCTTTATTCCTCTACTGGGGGACCTGAAACGAGATAAACTCATCTTT. It encodes CAYRSGVFIPLLGDLKRDKLIF.

In this sample, this clone turned up many times. The TCRdb protein, from a much larger clone, departs from this DNA's translation at residue 12, likely by read error; the protein shown derives from the DNA. The chain has TRDV1 and TRDJ1, with TRDD3 matching 11 bases. This CDR3 has 22 amino acids. The germline gives CDR1 TSWWSYY, CDR2 QGS. The junction had 32 bases not matched to a gene; V was cut back by 8 bases and J by 6 bases. CDR3 in amino acids: CALLKQSYWGITALQRGYKLIF. In nucleotides, the CDR3 is TGTGCTCTTTTGAAACAATCCTACTGGGGGATAACCGCGCTTCAAAGGGGTTATAAACTCATCTTT.

This clone was counted only a few times. One junction end does not reproduce the germline sequence, and a read error may be involved. The chain recombines TRDV1 with TRDJ1, with a tentative D call TRDD3 (6 bases). Germline CDR1 TSWWSYY, CDR2 QGS. CDR3 length: 18 residues. The chain's CDR3 is CSGELQPGGVKYTDKLIF. The CDR3 nucleotides read TGCTCTGGGGAACTACAACCGGGGGGGGTCAAGTACACCGATAAACTCATCTTT.

In its sample, this clone was seen a few times. TCRdb assigns this DNA the protein of a much larger clone, which departs from its translation at residue 16; this likely reflects a read error, and the protein shown comes from translating the DNA. The chain combines TRDV3 with TRDJ1, with 8 bases identical to TRDD3. From germline, CDR1 is TVYSNPD and CDR2 GDNSRS (reference sequence). V trimming: 0 bases; J trimming: 0 bases; junction bases outside the gene matches: 30. There are 23 residues in the CDR3. CDR3 in DNA: TGTGCCTTTAGAGGGGTTAGGTCGGGCCTACAGGGTGGGGGATTACGGTACACCGATAAACTCATCTTT. Its protein product is CAFRGVRSGLQGGGLRYTDKLIF.

The sample holds many counts of this clone. This likely reflects a read error, since a far larger clone is one base away. The chain couples TRDV2 to TRDJ1; TRDD3 aligns across 8 bases. Here the J gene came from matching the DNA to germline, since TCRdb omits it. V was pared by 0 bases and J by 0 bases, with 8 bases of the junction left unmatched. CDR3 size: 17 residues. CDR1 is GEAIGNYY, CDR2 EKD, per germline. DNA for the CDR3: TGTGCCTGTGACACCGTCTCCGGGATACGGAACACCGATAAACTCATCTTT. Translating gives CACDTVSGIRNTDKLIF.

This clone was detected many times. The protein TCRdb gives is from a much larger clone and does not agree with this DNA's translation at residue 11, likely a read error; the protein shown here comes from the DNA. V is TRDV2 and J is TRDJ1; 8 nucleotides align to TRDD3. There are 19 residues in the CDR3. The germline V gene encodes CDR1 GEAIGNYY and CDR2 EKD. Trimming at V came to 0 bases and at J to 1 base, leaving 15 bases not matched to a gene. For the CDR3, the DNA is TGTGCCTGTGACACCACTCCCGTACTGGGGGGTACTGCCACCGATAAACTCATCTTT. It encodes CACDTTPVLGGTATDKLIF.

This clone was observed a few times. The mismatch at residue 6 between this DNA's translation and the TCRdb protein of a much larger clone likely reflects a read error; the protein shown is translated from the DNA. The chain joins TRAV38-2/DV8 to TRDJ1; 8 bases agree with TRDD3. The J gene, missing from TCRdb, was assigned here through DNA to germline matching. Trimming took 2 bases from V and 0 from J; bases not matched to a gene: 18. Germline V gene lookup returns CDR1 TSESDYY and CDR2 QEAYKQQN. The CDR3 is 20 residues long. This CDR3 reads CAYRSRYHVGTGGHTDKLIF. CDR3 nucleotide sequence: TGTGCTTATAGGAGTCGGTACCACGTCGGTACTGGGGGCCACACCGATAAACTCATCTTT.

As for this clone: With a far larger clone one base away, a read error is the likely cause. Different DNA sequences within this sample yield the same CDR3. The chain couples TRDV2 to TRDJ1, with 12 bases identical to TRDD3. The J gene was not available in TCRdb and was assigned here by matching the DNA to germline segments. This CDR3 region has 16 residues. Germline assignment: CDR1 GEAIGNYY and CDR2 EKD. The CDR3 DNA follows: TGTGCTTGTGATCGGGTACTGGGGGATACCTCCCTTAAACTCATCTTT. Encoded protein: CACDRVLGDTSLKLIF.

As regards this clone: The protein that TCRdb holds for this DNA derives from a much larger clone and differs from the translated DNA at residue 13, which likely indicates a read error; the protein shown here is translated from the DNA. V is TRDV2 and J is TRDJ1, with 7 positions matching TRDD3. The CDR3 extends over 14 amino acids. Germline V gene data show CDR1 as GEAIGNYY and CDR2 as EKD. CDR3 in amino acids: CACLGAVYTDKLTF. DNA of the CDR3: TGTGCCTGTCTGGGGGCCGTGTACACCGATAAACTCACCTTT.

Comment on this clone: Given a far larger clone just one base away, this is likely a sequencing read error. Other DNA sequences in the same sample also yield this CDR3. V is TRDV1 and J is TRDJ1, with 8 positions matching TRDD3. No J segment appears in TCRdb, so it was assigned here by matching the sequence to germline. The ends lost 3 bases at V and 2 bases at J; junction bases unmatched: 23. This CDR3 spans 21 amino acids. Germline V CDR1 and CDR2: TSWWSYY, QGS. The CDR3 DNA sequence: TGTGCTCTTGGGGATGGTTATAGACAGGGATACGGTTTCTATTTGACCGATAAACTCATCTTT. Residues: CALGDGYRQGYGFYLTDKLIF.

This clone has only a few counts. This DNA translates differently at residue 9 from the TCRdb protein, which is that of a much larger clone; a read error is likely, and the protein shown is the DNA's own translation. V is TRDV1 and J is TRDJ1, with 13 bases identical to TRDD3. TCRdb supplies no J gene; here it was assigned by aligning the nucleotide sequence to germline. The ends lost 2 bases at V and 0 bases at J; junction bases unmatched: 24. This CDR3 comprises 24 residues. CDR1 TSWWSYY and CDR2 QGS come from the germline V gene. Written as DNA, the CDR3 is TGTGCTCTTGGGGAATGTTCCTACCCTGTGCACTGGGGGATACGGTACCAGTACACCGATAAACTCATCTTT. It is translated as CALGECSYPVHWGIRYQYTDKLIF.

There are many counts of this clone. Only one base separates this from a far larger clonotype, so it likely reflects a read error. This same CDR3 is encoded by further DNA sequences in the sample. This rearrangement joins TRDV2 to TRDJ3; a possible D gene is TRDD3 (5 bases). The J gene, absent from TCRdb, was called here by matching the DNA to germline. V lost 3 bases to trimming and J lost 0 bases, with 26 bases between them. This CDR3 is 22 amino acids long. Germline V gene sequence: CDR1 GEAIGNYY, CDR2 EKD. The CDR3 DNA sequence: TGTGCCTGTGACTCCGGCGCGTTTACCGGGGGCCCGAGCTCCTGGGACACCCGACAGATGTTTTTC. Protein: CACDSGAFTGGPSSWDTRQMFF.

With regard to this clone: The TCRdb record carries a much larger clone's protein, which differs from this DNA's translation at residue 13; a read error is the likely cause, and the protein listed here is the DNA translation. The chain is built from TRDV1 and TRDJ1; tentative D call: TRDD3 (5 bases). The CDR3 sequence is 18 residues long. The V end lost 9 bases, the J end lost 4 bases, and 30 bases lay between the germline ends. The germline V gene encodes CDR1 TSWWSYY and CDR2 QGS. The chain's CDR3 is CALKKGGPPRPYIDKLIF. CDR3 nucleotides: TGTGCTCTCAAAAAAGGGGGCCCCCCACGTCCGTACATCGATAAACTCATCTTT.

As for this clone: TCRdb's protein for this DNA is that of a much larger clone and differs from the translation at residue 4, likely a read error; the protein shown is the DNA translation. This rearrangement joins TRDV1 to TRDJ1, with 11 bases aligning to TRDD3. CDR1 TSWWSYY and CDR2 QGS come from the germline V gene. The CDR3 is 25 amino acids. The CDR3 is CALEEQSIRYPIVGDTFRYTDKLTF. CDR3 in DNA: TGTGCTCTTGAGGAACAAAGTATCAGGTACCCCATTGTGGGGGATACGTTCAGGTACACCGATAAACTCACCTTT.